The entry below gives a single T cell receptor (beta chain) sequence along with its context. This specimen belongs to a study of shared clonotypes between healthy human individuals. Profiled with immunoSEQ multiplex PCR; TCRdb holds only in-frame clones, not every one. The repertoire holds 330,000 or so clones, with less than 85% as singletons. The TCR sequence derives from a man aged 30 to 45 in good health. The specimen sequenced was memory CD4+ T cells sorted from blood. Regarding subset: CD45RA-negative fraction.

The CDR3 loop is CATSRTRTGYEQYF. The CDR3, as DNA: TGTGCCACCAGCAGGACTAGAACAGGCTACGAGCAGTACTTC. V gene TRBV15 combines with J gene TRBJ2-7, with D perhaps matching TRBD2 (6 bases). From germline, CDR1 is LNHNV and CDR2 YYDKDF (reference sequence). The CDR3 length is 14 residues. Trimming took off 3 bases at V and 3 bases at J, with 12 bases between the two ends.